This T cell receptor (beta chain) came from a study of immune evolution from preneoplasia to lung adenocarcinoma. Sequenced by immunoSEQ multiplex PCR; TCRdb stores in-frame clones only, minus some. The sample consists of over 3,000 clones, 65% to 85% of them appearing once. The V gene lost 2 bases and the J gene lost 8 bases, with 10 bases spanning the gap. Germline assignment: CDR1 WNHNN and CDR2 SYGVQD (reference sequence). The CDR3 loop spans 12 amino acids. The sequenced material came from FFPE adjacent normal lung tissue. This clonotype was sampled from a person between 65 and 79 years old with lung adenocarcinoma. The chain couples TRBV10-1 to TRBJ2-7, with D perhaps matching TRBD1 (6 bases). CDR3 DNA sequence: TGCGCCAGCAGTGAGAAGGGGGACCAGCAGTACTTC. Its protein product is CASSEKGDQQYF.